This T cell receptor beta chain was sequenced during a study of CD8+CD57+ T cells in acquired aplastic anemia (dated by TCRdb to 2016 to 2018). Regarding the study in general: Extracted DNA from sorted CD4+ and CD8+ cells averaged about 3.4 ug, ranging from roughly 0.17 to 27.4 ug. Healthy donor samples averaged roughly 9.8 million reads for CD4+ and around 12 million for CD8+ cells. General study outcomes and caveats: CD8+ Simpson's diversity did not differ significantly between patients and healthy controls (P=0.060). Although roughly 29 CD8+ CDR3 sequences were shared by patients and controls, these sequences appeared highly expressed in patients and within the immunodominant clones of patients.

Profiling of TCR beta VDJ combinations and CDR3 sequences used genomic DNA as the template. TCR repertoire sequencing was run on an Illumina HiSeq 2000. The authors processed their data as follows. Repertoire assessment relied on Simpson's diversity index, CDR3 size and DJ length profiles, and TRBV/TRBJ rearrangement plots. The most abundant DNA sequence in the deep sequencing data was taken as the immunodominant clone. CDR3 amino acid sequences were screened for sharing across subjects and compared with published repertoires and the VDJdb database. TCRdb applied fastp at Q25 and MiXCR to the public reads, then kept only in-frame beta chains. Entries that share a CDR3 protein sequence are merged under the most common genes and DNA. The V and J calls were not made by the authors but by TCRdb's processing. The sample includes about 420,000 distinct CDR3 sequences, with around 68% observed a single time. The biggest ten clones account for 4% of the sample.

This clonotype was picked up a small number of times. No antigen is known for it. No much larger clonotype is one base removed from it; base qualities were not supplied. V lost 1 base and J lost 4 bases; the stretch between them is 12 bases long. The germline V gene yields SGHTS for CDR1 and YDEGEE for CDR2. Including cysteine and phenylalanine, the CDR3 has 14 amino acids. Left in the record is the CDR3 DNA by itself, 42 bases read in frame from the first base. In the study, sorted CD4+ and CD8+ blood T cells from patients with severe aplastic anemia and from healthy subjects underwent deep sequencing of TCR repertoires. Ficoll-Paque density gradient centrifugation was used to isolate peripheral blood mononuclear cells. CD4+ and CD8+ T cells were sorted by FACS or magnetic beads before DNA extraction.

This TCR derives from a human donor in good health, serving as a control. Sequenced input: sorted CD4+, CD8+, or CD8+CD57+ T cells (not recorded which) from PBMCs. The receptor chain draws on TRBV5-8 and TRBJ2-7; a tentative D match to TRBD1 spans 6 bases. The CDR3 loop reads CASSLTGLGYEQYF. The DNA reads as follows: TGTGCCAGCAGCTTGACAGGGCTTGGGTACGAGCAGTACTTC. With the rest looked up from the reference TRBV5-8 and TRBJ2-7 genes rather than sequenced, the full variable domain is EAGVTQSPTHLIKTRGQQATLRCSPISGHTSVYWYQQALGLGLQFLLWYDEGEERNRGNFPPRFSGRQFPNYSSELNVNALELEDSALYLCASSLTGLGYEQYFGPGTRLTVT.